These T cell receptor beta chains were read from a single sample in a study of T cell responses to AZD1222 COVID-19 vaccine. Method: immunoSEQ multiplex PCR; TCRdb's copy keeps in-frame clones and lacks some. The sample contains 110,000 or so clones, just under 90% of which appear only once. The material was peripheral blood, obtained on day 0 of AZD1222 vaccination. These receptor sequences come from an adult in good health. The CDR3 runs from the conserved cysteine through the conserved F or W. A D gene is named only where the DNA matches it firmly. Only some rows state a clone size, as once, few, many or a class for expanded clones.

abundance	v_gene	j_gene	d_gene	CDR3nt	CDR3aa
once	TRBV6-5	TRBJ1-5	TRBD1	TGTGCCAGCATCCCGGGACAGGGCAATCAGCCCCAGCATTTT	CASIPGQGNQPQHF
-	TRBV2	TRBJ2-2	-	TGTGCCAGTCTAGACAATACGAACACCGGGGAGCTGTTTTTT	CASLDNTNTGELFF
-	TRBV6-5	TRBJ1-5	-	TGTGCCACTTCCGGACGGTATAGCAATCAGCCCCAGCATTTT	CATSGRYSNQPQHF
-	TRBV28	TRBJ1-3	-	TGTGCCAGCAGTCTCCCACAGGGTACAAGGGGAAACACCATATATTTT	CASSLPQGTRGNTIYF
-	TRBV5-1	TRBJ2-3	TRBD2	TGCGCCAGCAGCACAGTAGCGGGAGAAACAGATACGCAGTATTTT	CASSTVAGETDTQYF
-	TRBV5-4	TRBJ2-2	TRBD2	TGTGCCAGCACCCTCCCCGGACTAGCGGGAGCCACCGGGGAGCTGTTTTTT	CASTLPGLAGATGELFF
-	TRBV4-3	TRBJ1-2	-	TGCGCCAGCAGCCAAGATCAGCCTATCGGTGACTACACCTTC	CASSQDQPIGDYTF
-	TRBV19	TRBJ1-4	-	TGTGCCAGTAGTAATGGAGCTGAAAAACTGTTTTTT	CASSNGAEKLFF
-	TRBV28	TRBJ1-1	TRBD1	TGTGCCAGCACCGTTTTGGGGACAGGGAGAGCTTTCTTT	CASTVLGTGRAFF
-	TRBV19	TRBJ2-1	TRBD2	TGTGCCAGTAGTATTCTAGCGGGAGTTTTGTTCTTC	CASSILAGVLFF
-	TRBV2	TRBJ2-1	-	TGTGCCAGCTTTGACTGGCTGCATGAGCAGTTCTTC	CASFDWLHEQFF
-	TRBV4-2	TRBJ2-7	TRBD2	TGTGCCAGCAGCCCCTTACTAGCGGGAGGGGCCCCCTACGAGCAGTACTTC	CASSPLLAGGAPYEQYF
-	TRBV28	TRBJ1-2	-	TGTGCCACTGGGGAAAACTATGGCTACACCTTC	CATGENYGYTF
few	TRBV4-3	TRBJ1-1	TRBD1	TGCGCCAGCAGAGCACAGGGGGCTATCGGTGAAGCTTTCTTT	CASRAQGAIGEAFF
-	TRBV27	TRBJ1-2	-	TGTGCCAGCAGTTTCACCTTAGGTAGTCACTATGGCTACACCTTC	CASSFTLGSHYGYTF
-	TRBV19	TRBJ1-6	-	TGTGCCAGTAGTATGCGAGGACCCCTCCACTTT	CASSMRGPLHF
few	TRBV6-4	TRBJ1-1	TRBD1	TGTGCCAGCAGCCCGGGACAGGGAACTGAAGCTTTCTTT	CASSPGQGTEAFF
-	TRBV5-4	TRBJ2-5	-	TGTGCCAGCAGGAACCGGGCCAATGAGGAGACCCAGTACTTC	CASRNRANEETQYF
-	TRBV3-1/TRBV3-2	TRBJ1-4	-	TGTGCCAGCAGCCAAGATCGGGACGGTCTTAATGAAAAACTGTTTTTT	CASSQDRDGLNEKLFF
-	TRBV6-5	TRBJ2-2	TRBD2	TGTGCCAGCAGTTCCCTCTCCGGGACTAGTCCCGGGGAGCTGTTTTTT	CASSSLSGTSPGELFF
-	TRBV9	TRBJ2-5	-	TGTGCCAGCAGCGGAACAGCCGGGACGGCCATCCAAGAGACCCAGTACTTC	CASSGTAGTAIQETQYF
medium-sized	TRBV19	TRBJ1-1	TRBD1	TGTGCCAGTAGTATCGGCAGGGGGAGGCGCGGCACTGAAGCTTTCTTT	CASSIGRGRRGTEAFF
-	TRBV15	TRBJ2-3	TRBD2	TGTGCCACCAGCTCTGGGGCCTTGGGAGGGTTAGATACGCAGTATTTT	CATSSGALGGLDTQYF
-	TRBV28	TRBJ1-1	-	TGTGCCAGCACCCCCACAGGGTCTGAGAACACTGAAGCTTTCTTT	CASTPTGSENTEAFF
-	TRBV28	TRBJ1-2	TRBD1	TGTGCCAGCAGTTTAGGAGTAGGGGACAGCTATGGCTACACCTTC	CASSLGVGDSYGYTF
-	TRBV11-2	TRBJ1-6	-	TGTGCCACGACGACCACGGAAGGTTCACCCCTCCACTTT	CATTTTEGSPLHF
-	TRBV5-4	TRBJ2-7	TRBD1	TGTGCCAGCAGCTCACCGGGACAGGGGGTATACGAGCAGTACTTC	CASSSPGQGVYEQYF
-	TRBV9	TRBJ1-2	TRBD1	TGTGCCAGCAGCGGAAGGACAGGGGGCGATGGCTACACCTTC	CASSGRTGGDGYTF
-	TRBV5-8	TRBJ1-6	-	TGTGCCAGCACCTTGGGCGCACCCTACTTT	CASTLGAPYF
-	TRBV7-2	TRBJ2-7	TRBD2	TGTGCCAGCAGCCCCCTAGCGGGAGGGCCTTACGAGCAGTACTTC	CASSPLAGGPYEQYF
-	TRBV28	TRBJ2-7	TRBD1	TGTGCCAGCAGCTACCGGGACAGGCCCCTTATCGGGCAGTACTTC	CASSYRDRPLIGQYF
-	TRBV7-2	TRBJ2-3	-	TGTGCCAGCAGCCCCTGGTGGACCTCCACAGATACGCAGTATTTT	CASSPWWTSTDTQYF
few	TRBV6-6	TRBJ2-1	TRBD2	TGTGCCAGCAGTTACTCGGCTAGCGGGAACGGTGAGCAGTTCTTC	CASSYSASGNGEQFF
-	TRBV28	TRBJ1-1	-	TGTGCCAGCAGTTTATCCCTGAACACTGAAGCTTTCTTT	CASSLSLNTEAFF
few	TRBV4-3	TRBJ2-3	-	TGCGCCAGCAGCCAAGCCTCATCAGGAGATACGCAGTATTTT	CASSQASSGDTQYF
-	TRBV7-2	TRBJ2-2	TRBD2	TGTGCCAGCAGCCGCGTTAGCGGGAGCGGAACCGGGGAGCTGTTTTTT	CASSRVSGSGTGELFF
-	TRBV2	TRBJ1-2	-	TGTGCCAGCAGTGAAACCCACTATGGCTACACCTTC	CASSETHYGYTF
-	TRBV6-5	TRBJ1-5	-	TGTGCCAGCAGAGGTGGAGGGAGTAATCAGCCCCAGCATTTT	CASRGGGSNQPQHF
once	TRBV29-1	TRBJ2-3	-	TGCAGCGCTGAGGGGATACTGGATACGCAGTATTTT	CSAEGILDTQYF
-	TRBV28	TRBJ1-1	-	TGTGCCAGCAGTTTCCGAAACACTGAAGCTTTCTTT	CASSFRNTEAFF
-	TRBV28	TRBJ2-1	-	TGTGCCAGCAGCCAGATAGAAGGGTGGATGAGCAATGAGCAGTTCTTC	CASSQIEGWMSNEQFF
-	TRBV27	TRBJ2-1	-	TGTGCCAGCAGTCACCGACCCTACAATGAGCAGTTCTTC	CASSHRPYNEQFF
-	TRBV28	TRBJ2-3	TRBD2	TGTGCCAGCAGTTTAGGTAGCGGGGTCCGGGCAGATACGCAGTATTTT	CASSLGSGVRADTQYF
once	TRBV6-1	TRBJ2-1	-	TGTGCCAGCAGTGAAACCCTAGCGAGCTCCTACAATGAGCAGTTCTTC	CASSETLASSYNEQFF
-	TRBV19	TRBJ2-5	-	TGTGCCAGTAATCCAGGGATGGGCTTAGAGACCCAGTACTTC	CASNPGMGLETQYF
-	TRBV7-6	TRBJ2-1	TRBD2	TGTGCCAGCAGCGGCGGGGGTAGCGGGAGTGGCGAGCAGTTCTTC	CASSGGGSGSGEQFF
-	TRBV5-1	TRBJ2-2	-	TGCGCCAGCAGCTTAGAGCCAGGGTCTAACGGGGAGCTGTTTTTT	CASSLEPGSNGELFF
-	TRBV7-8	TRBJ2-2	TRBD2	TGTGCCAGCAGCTTAGAAGCTAGCGGGAGATCCGGGGAGCTGTTTTTT	CASSLEASGRSGELFF
-	TRBV27	TRBJ1-3	-	TGTGCCAGCAGTTTATCGTTGGGAAACACCATATATTTT	CASSLSLGNTIYF
once	TRBV19	TRBJ1-5	-	TGTGCCAGTAGTAATACAGGGAATCAGCCCCAGCATTTT	CASSNTGNQPQHF
-	TRBV4-3	TRBJ2-5	TRBD1	TGCGCCAGCAGCCAAGAGGCAGGGGGAAAGGCCCAGTACTTC	CASSQEAGGKAQYF
few	TRBV5-1	TRBJ2-7	TRBD1	TGCGCCAGCAGCCAGACAGGGGGCTCCTACGAGCAGTACTTC	CASSQTGGSYEQYF
-	TRBV4-3	TRBJ1-1	-	TGCGCCAGCAGCCAAGAGGCGGCTAACACTGAAGCTTTCTTT	CASSQEAANTEAFF
-	TRBV5-1	TRBJ1-4	-	TGCGCCAGCAGCCCAGACACTTTGGGTGAAAAACTGTTTTTT	CASSPDTLGEKLFF
-	TRBV5-1	TRBJ2-1	TRBD2	TGCGCCAGCAGACCTACGGGACTAAAAGACAATGAGCAGTTCTTC	CASRPTGLKDNEQFF